Following are 9 T cell receptor beta chains from one sample sequenced in a study of blood T cell repertoires in COVID-19 (TCRdb year 2020). Receptor libraries were prepared by the immunoSEQ multiplex PCR assay. TCRdb took this table from immuneACCESS and kept in-frame rearrangements with V and J called. Such tables lack part of the clones; where checked against another copy, unresolved V genes explain under half of the gap, and the rest is unexplained. This sample comprises some 290,000 clones, approximately 89% of them detected only once. The top ten clones comprise over 8.5% of the sample. The sample taken for sequencing was PBMCs or T cells enriched from blood (not recorded which). These receptors came from a woman younger than 45 who had recovered from COVID-19.

The chain has TRBV12-3 or TRBV12-4 and TRBJ2-7, with TRBD1 matching 8 bases. This CDR3 contains 13 residues. The ends lost 7 bases at V and 7 bases at J; junction bases unmatched: 9. CDR3 amino acids: CASTPFRGHEQYF. Written as DNA, the CDR3 is TGTGCCAGCACCCCGTTCAGGGGGCATGAGCAGTACTTC.

This chain uses TRBV10-3 with TRBJ1-5; a weak D match, TRBD1 (5 bases). The V and J ends lost 5 bases and 0 bases respectively, with 8 bases between them. The germline gives CDR1 ENHRY, CDR2 SYGVKD. The CDR3 spans 14 residues. Written as DNA, the CDR3 is TGTGCCATCAGTTCAGGGCTTAGCAATCAGCCCCAGCATTTT. Residues: CAISSGLSNQPQHF.

The rearrangement uses TRBV18 and TRBJ2-6; the match to TRBD1 covers 7 bases. J was trimmed by 0 bases and V by 4 bases; bases with no gene match: 3. This CDR3 has 16 residues. The germline gives CDR1 KGHSH, CDR2 LQKENI. CDR3 residues: CASSHRQGSGANVLTF. CDR3 in DNA: TGTGCCAGCTCACATCGACAGGGCTCTGGGGCCAACGTCCTGACTTTC.

The rearrangement uses TRBV6-5 and TRBJ1-2; 7 nucleotides line up with TRBD1. The CDR3 has 14 amino acids. CDR1 is MNHEY and CDR2 is SVGAGI in the germline V gene. With 5 bases clipped from V and 4 bases from J, the junction kept 7 bases outside the gene matches. CDR3 DNA: TGTGCCAGCAGTACCAGACAGGGCACCTATGGCTACACCTTC. Translation: CASSTRQGTYGYTF.

The chain has TRBV21-1 and TRBJ2-5; TRBD2, the D gene given by the table, was not confirmed from the DNA. TRBV21-1 is a pseudogene segment. This CDR3 has 17 residues. The DNA for the CDR3 is TGTGCCAGCACAACTAGCGGGAAAGCACCGCCGCAAGAGACCCAGTACTTC. Translating it yields CASTTSGKAPPQETQYF.

The chain uses TRBV7-2 and TRBJ1-1; possible D gene TRBD1, 6 bases. Germline CDR1 reads SGHTA; CDR2 reads FQGNSA. V gave up 3 bases and J gave up 4 bases, with 12 bases separating them. CDR3 length: 14 residues. This CDR3 reads CASSFLGGFTEAFF. CDR3 coding DNA: TGTGCCAGCAGCTTTCTAGGGGGTTTCACTGAAGCTTTCTTT.

To note about this clone: One end of the junction fails to match germline, which may point to a read error. The rearrangement uses TRBV12-3 or TRBV12-4 and TRBJ2-7; 11 nucleotides agree with TRBD1. There are 12 residues in the CDR3. The CDR3: CASSLGGQGVRF. The CDR3 DNA reads TGTGCCAGCAGTTTAGGGGGACAGGGGGTTCGCTTC.

The chain has TRBV12-2 and TRBJ1-2; the table's TRBD1 call for D was not verified on the DNA. TRBV12-2 is a pseudogene locus. The CDR3 covers 19 residues. CDR3 in amino acids: CASRFKGADRGIFRYGYTF. The CDR3 coding sequence is TGTGCAAGTCGCTTCAAAGGGGCGGACAGGGGAATCTTTCGGTATGGCTACACCTTC.

V usage is TRBV6-5 and J usage is TRBJ2-7; 9 bases map to TRBD2. CDR3 length: 12 amino acids. Germline trimming cut 9 bases from V and 2 bases from J; bases unmatched to any gene: 2. Germline V gene sequence: CDR1 MNHEY, CDR2 SVGAGI. The CDR3 nucleotides are TGTGCCAGTAGCGGGAGCACCTACGAGCAGTACTTC. Its protein product is CASSGSTYEQYF.